This T cell receptor (beta chain) is drawn from a study of blood T cell repertoires in COVID-19 (TCRdb year 2020). With respect to the entire study: Samples covering the acute and convalescent phases of COVID-19 were provided by collaborators in the United States, Italy and Spain. Where HLA class I and class II types were available, the types were taken from metadata supplied by the sample provider, not from assay-based typing. Samples were obtained from the ongoing ImmuneRACE study (first 160 participants) and from over 1,000 subjects provided by 6 global collaborators. Subjects who had been exposed to COVID-19, were actively infected with it, or had recovered from it provided the deeply sampled blood TCRbeta repertoires that made up the dataset. The material from the prospective study consisted of cDNA or gDNA derived from T cells, B-cell-depleted T cells, or PBMCs. Nearly every sample came with metadata listing a de-identified subject ID, COVID-19 status, age in years and sex. The repertoires were released in a freely available public database meant as a resource for research on the immune response to SARS-CoV-2. Results and caveats for the whole study, not just this receptor: How much clinical and demographic metadata was included differed by source and by participant, and the metadata was provided uncurated.

A word on this clone: Its antigen remains unidentified. The sample holds no much larger clone one base away, and base qualities are not on file.

Germline trimming amounts to 2 bases on V and 2 bases on J, with 8 as the count of junction bases outside the gene matches. The germline V gene provides CDR1 MNHEY and CDR2 SVGAGI. The CDR3 contains 16 residues, cysteine and phenylalanine counted. The only DNA kept is the CDR3, 48 bases in frame from the first base. Participants in the prospective study were enrolled through a virtual design, were aged roughly 18 to 100 years, and lived in about 25 United States geographic areas. In the prospective study, cohorts were assigned on the basis of participant-reported clinical history obtained from a screening survey and a study questionnaire. Recovered participants in ImmuneRACE Cohort 3 were defined by two consecutive negative NP/OP PCR tests, clearance by a healthcare professional, or resolution of symptoms. In the prospective study, whole blood, serum and a nasopharyngeal or oropharyngeal swab were collected from each participant by mobile phlebotomists. Over an approximately 2-month period, participants in the prospective study had the option of providing additional blood draws and questionnaires. Blood samples from the prospective study were shipped frozen or at room temperature prior to DNA extraction.

TCRbeta CDR3 regions were amplified from genomic DNA by means of the immunoSEQ Assay, a bias-controlled multiplex PCR. Per the original workflow: Within the assay, amplification of reference gene primers was used to estimate how many nucleated cells each sample contained. To quantify the absolute abundance of each unique TCRbeta CDR3 rearrangement, sequence reads were collapsed and filtered. Productive Simpson clonality was computed per sample as the square root of Simpson's diversity index over productive rearrangements. This immuneACCESS table, as held by TCRdb, lists in-frame sequences with V and J called but not all clones. Of the missing ones, under half trace to an unresolved V gene in checked studies; the others have no known cause. That table furnishes V, J and clone size, whereas the DNA furnished D and trimming. Recorded for this sample are some 380,000 clones; 87% of them occurred a single time. Around 1.3% of the sample comes from the top ten.

Sequences were obtained from PBMCs or T cells enriched from blood (not recorded which). The origin of this receptor is a man aged 30-40 years who had recovered from COVID-19. The sequence is built from TRBV6-5 and TRBJ2-5, and 7 junctional nucleotides match TRBD1. Read as DNA, the sequence is TGTGCCAGCAGTTACCGCGACAGGGTGGGACAAGAGACCCAGTACTTC. Protein translation: CASSYRDRVGQETQYF.